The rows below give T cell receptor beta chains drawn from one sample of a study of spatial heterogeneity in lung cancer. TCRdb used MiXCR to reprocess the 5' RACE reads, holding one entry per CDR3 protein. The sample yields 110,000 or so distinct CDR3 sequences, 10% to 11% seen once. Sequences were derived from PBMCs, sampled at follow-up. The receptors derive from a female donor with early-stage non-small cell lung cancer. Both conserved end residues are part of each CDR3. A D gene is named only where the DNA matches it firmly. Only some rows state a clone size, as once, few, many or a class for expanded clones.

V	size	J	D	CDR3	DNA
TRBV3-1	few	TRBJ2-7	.	CASSASTYEQYF	TGTGCCAGCAGCGCTTCTACCTACGAGCAGTACTTC
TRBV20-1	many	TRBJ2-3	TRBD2	CSASAGSGSSPDTQYF	TGCAGTGCTAGTGCGGGTAGCGGGAGTAGTCCAGATACGCAGTATTTT
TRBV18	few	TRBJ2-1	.	CASSPQGPAANNEQFF	TGTGCCAGCTCACCACAGGGTCCAGCGGCGAACAATGAGCAGTTCTTC
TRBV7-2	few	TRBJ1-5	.	CASSIQGGNQPQHF	TGTGCCAGCAGCATTCAAGGAGGCAATCAGCCCCAGCATTTT
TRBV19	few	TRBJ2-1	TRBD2	CASNELAGGPYNEQFF	TGTGCCAGTAACGAGCTAGCGGGAGGGCCCTACAATGAGCAGTTCTTC
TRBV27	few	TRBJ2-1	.	CASSTTLASPYNEQFF	TGTGCCAGCAGTACCACACTAGCTTCTCCATACAATGAGCAGTTCTTC
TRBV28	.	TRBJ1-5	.	CASSLTFYSNQPQHF	TGTGCCAGCAGCCTGACATTTTATAGCAATCAGCCCCAGCATTTT
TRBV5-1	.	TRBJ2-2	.	CASSRRTDTGELFF	TGCGCCAGCAGCCGAAGGACAGACACCGGGGAGCTGTTTTTT
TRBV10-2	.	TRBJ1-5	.	CASQGPNQPQHF	TGCGCCAGCCAGGGGCCCAATCAGCCCCAGCATTTT
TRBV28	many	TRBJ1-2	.	CASSRPMGRNYGYTF	TGTGCCAGCAGTCGACCGATGGGGCGGAACTATGGCTACACCTTC
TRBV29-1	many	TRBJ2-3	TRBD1	CSDSTGDRGLKTTDTQYF	TGCAGCGACTCGACAGGAGACAGGGGGCTCAAAACCACAGATACGCAGTATTTT
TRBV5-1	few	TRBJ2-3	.	CASRVGGPDTQYF	TGCGCCAGCAGGGTAGGAGGACCAGATACGCAGTATTTT
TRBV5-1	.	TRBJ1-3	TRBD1	CASRGGLSGNTIYF	TGCGCCAGCAGAGGGGGCCTCTCTGGAAACACCATATATTTT
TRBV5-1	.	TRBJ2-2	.	CASSLSGGTNTGELFF	TGCGCCAGCAGCTTGTCAGGCGGGACGAACACCGGGGAGCTGTTTTTT
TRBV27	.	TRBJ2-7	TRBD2	CASSWRERYEQYF	TGTGCCAGCAGTTGGCGGGAGCGGTACGAGCAGTACTTC
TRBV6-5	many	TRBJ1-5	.	CASSPRRDGNQPQHF	TGTGCCAGCAGTCCGCGCCGGGACGGCAATCAGCCCCAGCATTTT
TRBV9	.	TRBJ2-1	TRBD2	CASSLSGRAHYNEQFF	TGTGCCAGCAGCTTAAGCGGGAGGGCGCATTACAATGAGCAGTTCTTC
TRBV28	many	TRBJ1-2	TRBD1	CASSLGTGGEGYGYTF	TGTGCCAGCAGTTTAGGGACAGGGGGCGAGGGGTATGGCTACACCTTC
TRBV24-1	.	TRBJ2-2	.	CATSDRRDLHTGELFF	TGTGCCACCAGTGATCGCCGGGACCTTCACACCGGGGAGCTGTTTTTT
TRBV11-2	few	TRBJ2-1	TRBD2	CASSLVAGGNNEQFF	TGTGCCAGCAGCTTAGTAGCGGGTGGTAACAATGAGCAGTTCTTC
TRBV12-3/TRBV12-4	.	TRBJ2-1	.	CASTRDPGHEQFF	TGTGCCAGCACCCGCGACCCAGGCCATGAGCAGTTCTTC
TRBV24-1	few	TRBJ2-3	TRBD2	CATSDLPGLAGGPDTQYF	TGTGCCACCAGTGATTTGCCGGGACTAGCGGGAGGCCCAGATACGCAGTATTTT
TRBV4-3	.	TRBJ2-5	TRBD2	CASSQDPGLAGETQYF	TGCGCCAGCAGCCAAGATCCGGGACTAGCGGGAGAGACCCAGTACTTC
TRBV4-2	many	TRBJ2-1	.	CASSQDFAGTYNEQFF	TGTGCCAGCAGCCAAGATTTCGCGGGTACTTACAATGAGCAGTTCTTC
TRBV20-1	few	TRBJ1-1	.	CSAREPGRNTEAFF	TGCAGTGCTAGGGAACCGGGACGGAACACTGAAGCTTTCTTT
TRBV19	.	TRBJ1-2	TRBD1	CASSRDRANYGYTF	TGTGCCAGTAGTAGGGACAGGGCTAACTATGGCTACACCTTC
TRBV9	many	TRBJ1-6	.	CASSVGWPMGALHF	TGTGCCAGCAGCGTAGGGTGGCCAATGGGGGCCCTCCACTTT
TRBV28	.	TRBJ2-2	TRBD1	CASIPGQANTGELFF	TGTGCCAGCATCCCGGGACAGGCGAACACCGGGGAGCTGTTTTTT
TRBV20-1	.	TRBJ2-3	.	CSARVSLPTDTQYF	TGCAGTGCTAGAGTGTCACTTCCGACAGATACGCAGTATTTT
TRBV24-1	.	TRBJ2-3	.	CATSRAGTDTQYF	TGTGCCACCAGTCGCGCCGGCACAGATACGCAGTATTTT
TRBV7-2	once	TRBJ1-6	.	CASSLGPKMNSPLHF	TGTGCCAGCAGCTTAGGTCCCAAAATGAATTCACCCCTCCACTTT
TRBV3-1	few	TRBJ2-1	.	CASSQGLVAKNNEQFF	TGTGCCAGCAGCCAAGGACTAGTAGCGAAAAACAATGAGCAGTTCTTC
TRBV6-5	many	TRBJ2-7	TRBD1	CASRADRASYEQYF	TGTGCCAGCAGGGCGGACAGGGCCTCCTACGAGCAGTACTTC
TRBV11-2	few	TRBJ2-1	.	CASSPGSWDFRNNEQFF	TGTGCCAGCAGCCCCGGCTCCTGGGATTTTAGAAACAATGAGCAGTTCTTC
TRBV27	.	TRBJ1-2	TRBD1	CASSLLQGAEGYTF	TGTGCCAGCAGTTTATTACAGGGGGCGGAAGGCTACACCTTC
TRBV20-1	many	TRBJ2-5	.	CSARDGIKREETQYF	TGCAGTGCTAGAGATGGGATAAAGCGGGAAGAGACCCAGTACTTC
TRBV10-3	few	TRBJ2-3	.	CAISEGGVLTDTQYF	TGTGCCATCAGTGAGGGGGGAGTCCTCACAGATACGCAGTATTTT
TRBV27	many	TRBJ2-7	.	CASSLSRSNYEQYF	TGTGCCAGCAGTTTATCGAGGAGTAACTACGAGCAGTACTTC
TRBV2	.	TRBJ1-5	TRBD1	CASSADRARAQPQHF	TGTGCCAGCAGTGCAGACAGGGCAAGGGCTCAGCCCCAGCATTTT
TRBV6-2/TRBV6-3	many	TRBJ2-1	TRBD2	CASSYGSGLAGWEQFF	TGTGCCAGCAGTTACGGCTCCGGACTAGCGGGATGGGAGCAGTTCTTC
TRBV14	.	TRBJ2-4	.	CASSHSGLSNIQYF	TGTGCCAGCAGCCATAGCGGACTTTCGAACATTCAGTACTTC
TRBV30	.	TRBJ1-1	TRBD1	CAWARGMNTEAFF	TGTGCCTGGGCCAGGGGGATGAACACTGAAGCTTTCTTT
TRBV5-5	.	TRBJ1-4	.	CASSLVMRSNEKLFF	TGTGCCAGCAGCTTGGTTATGAGGTCTAATGAAAAACTGTTTTTT
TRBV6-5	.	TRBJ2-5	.	CASRQGVAETQYF	TGTGCCAGCAGACAGGGAGTGGCGGAGACCCAGTACTTC
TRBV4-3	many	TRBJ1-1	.	CASSLHPTTEAFF	TGCGCCAGCAGCCTCCACCCCACTACTGAAGCTTTCTTT
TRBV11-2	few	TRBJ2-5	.	CASTQTRTGPSETQYF	TGTGCCAGCACCCAGACCCGGACGGGGCCTTCAGAGACCCAGTACTTC
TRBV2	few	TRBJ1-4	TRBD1	CASSPRQGAREKLFF	TGTGCCAGCAGTCCTCGTCAGGGGGCACGTGAAAAACTGTTTTTT
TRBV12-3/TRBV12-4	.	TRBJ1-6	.	CASSSGVRNSPLHF	TGTGCCAGCAGTTCGGGGGTTCGGAATTCACCCCTCCACTTT
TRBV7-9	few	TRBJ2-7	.	CASSFSKGAYEQYF	TGTGCCAGCAGCTTTTCCAAGGGGGCCTACGAGCAGTACTTC
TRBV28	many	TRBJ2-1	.	CASSRQYNEQFF	TGTGCCAGCAGCCGCCAATACAATGAGCAGTTCTTC
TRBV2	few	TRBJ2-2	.	CASSEPTGSSGELFF	TGTGCCAGCAGTGAACCGACAGGCTCCTCTGGGGAGCTGTTTTTT
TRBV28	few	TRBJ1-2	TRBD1	CASSPGTGYIYGYTF	TGTGCCAGCAGCCCCGGGACAGGTTATATCTATGGCTACACCTTC
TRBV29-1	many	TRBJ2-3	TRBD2	CSVEKAGEGGTDTQYF	TGCAGCGTTGAAAAGGCGGGAGAGGGTGGGACAGATACGCAGTATTTT
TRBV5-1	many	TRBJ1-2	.	CASSLDPRPYGYTF	TGCGCCAGCAGCTTGGATCCCAGACCCTATGGCTACACCTTC
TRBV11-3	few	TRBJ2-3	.	CASSLAPVLASLDTQYF	TGTGCCAGCAGCTTAGCCCCGGTCCTAGCCTCATTAGATACGCAGTATTTT
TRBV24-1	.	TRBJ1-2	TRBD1	CATSDGGTGHGYTF	TGTGCCACCAGTGATGGGGGGACAGGGCATGGCTACACCTTC
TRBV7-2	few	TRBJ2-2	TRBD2	CASSLATRTSGRSNTGELFF	TGTGCCAGCAGCTTAGCGACCCGGACTAGCGGGAGGTCGAACACCGGGGAGCTGTTTTTT